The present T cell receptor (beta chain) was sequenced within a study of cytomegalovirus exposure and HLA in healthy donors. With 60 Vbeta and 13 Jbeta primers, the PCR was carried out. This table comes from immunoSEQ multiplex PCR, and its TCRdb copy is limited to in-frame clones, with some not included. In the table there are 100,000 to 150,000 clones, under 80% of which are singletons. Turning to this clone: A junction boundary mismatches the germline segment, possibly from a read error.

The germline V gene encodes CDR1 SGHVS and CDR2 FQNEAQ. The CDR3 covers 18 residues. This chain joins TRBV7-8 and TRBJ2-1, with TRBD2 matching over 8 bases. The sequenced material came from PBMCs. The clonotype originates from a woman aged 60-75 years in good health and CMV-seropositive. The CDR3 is CASSLAMIGGAGRNEQFF. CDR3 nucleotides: TGTGCCAGCAGCCTAGCTATGATCGGGGGGGCAGGGCGTAATGAGCAGTTCTTC.